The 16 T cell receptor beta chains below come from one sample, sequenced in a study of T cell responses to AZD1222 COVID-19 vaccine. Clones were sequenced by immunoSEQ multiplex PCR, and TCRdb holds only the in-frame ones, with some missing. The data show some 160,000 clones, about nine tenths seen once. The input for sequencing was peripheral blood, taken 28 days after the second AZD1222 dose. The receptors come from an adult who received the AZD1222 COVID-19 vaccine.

CDR3 sequence reads: CASSRLGTSGTTGELFF. The CDR3 nucleotides are TGTGCCAGCAGTCGCCTCGGGACTAGCGGGACCACCGGGGAGCTGTTTTTT. The rearrangement joins TRBV25-1 to TRBJ2-2, with TRBD2 matching 13 bases. The CDR3 runs 17 residues. J lost 4 bases, V lost 5 bases, and 7 bases had no gene match. CDR1 is MGHDK and CDR2 is SYGVNS in the germline V gene. The full variable domain, with the rest looked up from reference TRBV25-1 and TRBJ2-2, is EADIYQTPRYLVIGTGKKITLECSQTMGHDKMYWYQQDPGMELHLIHYSYGVNSTEKGDLSSESTVSRIRTEHFPLTLESARPSHTSQYLCASSRLGTSGTTGELFFGEGSRLTVL.

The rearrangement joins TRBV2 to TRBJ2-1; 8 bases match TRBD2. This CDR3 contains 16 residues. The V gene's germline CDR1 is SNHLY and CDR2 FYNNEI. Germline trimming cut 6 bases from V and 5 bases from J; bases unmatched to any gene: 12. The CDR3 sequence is CASSAGGEGLDNEQFF. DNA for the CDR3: TGTGCCAGCAGCGCGGGGGGAGAGGGGCTTGACAATGAGCAGTTCTTC.

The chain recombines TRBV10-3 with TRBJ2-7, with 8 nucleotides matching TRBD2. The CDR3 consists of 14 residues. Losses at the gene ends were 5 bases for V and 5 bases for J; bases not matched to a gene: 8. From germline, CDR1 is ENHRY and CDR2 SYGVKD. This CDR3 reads CAISFRGGSNEQYF. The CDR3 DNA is TGTGCCATCAGTTTCCGGGGGGGCTCTAACGAGCAGTACTTC.

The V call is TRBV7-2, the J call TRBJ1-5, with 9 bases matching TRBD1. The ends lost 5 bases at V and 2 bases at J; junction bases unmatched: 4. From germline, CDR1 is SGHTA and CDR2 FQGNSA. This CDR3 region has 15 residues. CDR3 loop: CASSLQGAGNQPQHF. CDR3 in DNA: TGTGCCAGCAGCCTACAGGGGGCTGGCAATCAGCCCCAGCATTTT.

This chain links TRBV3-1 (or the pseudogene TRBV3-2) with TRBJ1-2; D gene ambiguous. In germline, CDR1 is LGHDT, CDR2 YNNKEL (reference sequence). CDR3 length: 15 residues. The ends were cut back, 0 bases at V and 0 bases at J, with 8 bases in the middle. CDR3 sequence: CASSQDRGPNYGYTF. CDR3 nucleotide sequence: TGTGCCAGCAGCCAAGACAGAGGCCCTAACTATGGCTACACCTTC.

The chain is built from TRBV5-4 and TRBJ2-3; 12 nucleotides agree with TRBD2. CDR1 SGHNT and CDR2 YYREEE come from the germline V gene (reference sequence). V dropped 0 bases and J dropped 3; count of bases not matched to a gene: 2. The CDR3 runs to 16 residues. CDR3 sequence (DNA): TGTGCCAGCAGCTTGGAAACTAGCGGGGGGACAGATACGCAGTATTTT. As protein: CASSLETSGGTDTQYF.

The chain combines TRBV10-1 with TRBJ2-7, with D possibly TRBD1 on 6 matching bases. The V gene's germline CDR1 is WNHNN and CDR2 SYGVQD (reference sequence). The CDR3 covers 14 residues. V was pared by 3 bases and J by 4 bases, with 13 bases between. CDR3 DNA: TGCGCCAGCAGTGATGGCAGGGGTCAATACGAGCAGTACTTC. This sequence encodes CASSDGRGQYEQYF.

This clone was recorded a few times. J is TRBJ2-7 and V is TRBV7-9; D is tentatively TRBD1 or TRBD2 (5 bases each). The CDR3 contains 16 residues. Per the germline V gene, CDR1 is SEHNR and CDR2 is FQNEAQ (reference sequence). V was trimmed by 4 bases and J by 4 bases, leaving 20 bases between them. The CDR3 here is CASSSSGTQFQYEQYF. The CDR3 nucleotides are TGTGCCAGCAGCTCCTCCGGGACCCAATTCCAGTACGAGCAGTACTTC.

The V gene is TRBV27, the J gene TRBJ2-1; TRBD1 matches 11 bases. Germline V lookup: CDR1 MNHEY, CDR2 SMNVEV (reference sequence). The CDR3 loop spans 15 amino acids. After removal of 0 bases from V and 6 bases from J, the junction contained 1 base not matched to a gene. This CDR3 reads CASSLSGTGGNEQFF. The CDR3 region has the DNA TGTGCCAGCAGTTTATCCGGGACAGGGGGCAATGAGCAGTTCTTC.

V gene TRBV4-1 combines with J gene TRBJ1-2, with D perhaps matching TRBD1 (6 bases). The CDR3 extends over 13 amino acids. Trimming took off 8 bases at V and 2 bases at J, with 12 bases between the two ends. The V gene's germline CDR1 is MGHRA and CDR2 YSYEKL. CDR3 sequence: CASGGLTNYGYTF. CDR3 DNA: TGCGCCAGCGGGGGCTTAACAAACTATGGCTACACCTTC.

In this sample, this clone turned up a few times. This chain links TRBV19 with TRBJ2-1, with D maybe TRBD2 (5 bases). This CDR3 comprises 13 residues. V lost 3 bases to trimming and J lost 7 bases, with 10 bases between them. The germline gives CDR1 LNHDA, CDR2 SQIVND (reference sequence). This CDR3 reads CASSMLRGNEQFF. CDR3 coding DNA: TGTGCCAGTAGTATGCTTCGGGGAAATGAGCAGTTCTTC. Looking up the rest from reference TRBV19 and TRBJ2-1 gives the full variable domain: DGGITQSPKYLFRKEGQNVTLSCEQNLNHDAMYWYRQDPGQGLRLIYYSQIVNDFQKGDIAEGYSVSREKKESFPLTVTSAQKNPTAFYLCASSMLRGNEQFFGPGTRLTVL.

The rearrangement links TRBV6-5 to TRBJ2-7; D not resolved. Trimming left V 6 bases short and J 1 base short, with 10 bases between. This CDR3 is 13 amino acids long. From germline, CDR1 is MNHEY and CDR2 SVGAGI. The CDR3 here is CASRRTASYEQYF. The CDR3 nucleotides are TGTGCCAGCAGACGGACGGCATCCTACGAGCAGTACTTC.

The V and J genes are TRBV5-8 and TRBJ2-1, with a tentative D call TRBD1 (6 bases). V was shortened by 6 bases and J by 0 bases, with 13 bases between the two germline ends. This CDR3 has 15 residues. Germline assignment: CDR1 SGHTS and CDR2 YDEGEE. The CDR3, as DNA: TGTGCCAGCATTGGGGGCCGAAGCTCCTACAATGAGCAGTTCTTC. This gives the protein CASIGGRSSYNEQFF.

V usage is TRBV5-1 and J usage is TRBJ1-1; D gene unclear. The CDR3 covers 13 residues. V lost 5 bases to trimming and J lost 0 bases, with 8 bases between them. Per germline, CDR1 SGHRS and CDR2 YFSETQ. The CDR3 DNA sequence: TGCGCCAGCAGGGAGGGAGTGAACACTGAAGCTTTCTTT. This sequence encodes CASREGVNTEAFF.

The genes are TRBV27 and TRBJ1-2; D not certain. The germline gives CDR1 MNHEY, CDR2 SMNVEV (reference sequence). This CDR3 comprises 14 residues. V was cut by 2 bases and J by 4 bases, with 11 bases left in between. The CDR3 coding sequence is TGTGCCAGCAGTTTAAGATCCAGTCTCTATGGCTACACCTTC. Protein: CASSLRSSLYGYTF.

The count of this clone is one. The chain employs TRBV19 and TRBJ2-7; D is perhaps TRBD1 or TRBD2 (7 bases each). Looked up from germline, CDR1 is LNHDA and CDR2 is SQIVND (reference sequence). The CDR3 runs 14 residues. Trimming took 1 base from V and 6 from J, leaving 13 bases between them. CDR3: CASSIALRGGEQYF. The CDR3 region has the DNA TGTGCCAGTAGTATAGCCCTCAGGGGGGGCGAGCAGTACTTC.